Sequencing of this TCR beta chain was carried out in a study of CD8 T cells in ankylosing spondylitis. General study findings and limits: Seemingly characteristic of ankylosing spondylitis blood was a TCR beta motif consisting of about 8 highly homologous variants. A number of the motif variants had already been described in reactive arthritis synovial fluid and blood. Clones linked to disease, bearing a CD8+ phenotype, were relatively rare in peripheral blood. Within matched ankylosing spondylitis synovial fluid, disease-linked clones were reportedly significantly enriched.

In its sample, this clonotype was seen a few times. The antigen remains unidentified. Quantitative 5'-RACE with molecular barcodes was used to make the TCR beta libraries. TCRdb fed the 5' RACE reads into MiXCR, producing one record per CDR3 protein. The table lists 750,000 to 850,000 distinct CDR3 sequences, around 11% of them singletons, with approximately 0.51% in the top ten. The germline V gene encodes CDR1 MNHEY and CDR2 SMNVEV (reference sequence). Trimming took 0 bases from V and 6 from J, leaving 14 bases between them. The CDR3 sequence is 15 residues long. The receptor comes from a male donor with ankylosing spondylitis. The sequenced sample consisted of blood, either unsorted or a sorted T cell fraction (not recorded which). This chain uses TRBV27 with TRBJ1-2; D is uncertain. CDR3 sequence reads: CASSLSMGVIDGYTF. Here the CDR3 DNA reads TGTGCCAGCAGTTTATCGATGGGCGTCATAGATGGCTACACCTTC.